The rows below give T cell receptor beta chains drawn from one sample of a study of T cells in Graves' hyperthyroidism and ophthalmopathy. One entry per CDR3 protein, called by TCRdb with MiXCR from the multiplex PCR reads. The sample lists 750,000 to 950,000 distinct CDR3 sequences; approximately 40% were seen once. The specimen was blood. These receptors were obtained from a man between 18 and 29 years old with Graves' hyperthyroidism. Both conserved end residues are part of each CDR3. A D gene is named only where the DNA matches it firmly. Rows give clone size only sometimes, using once, few, many, or a class for an expanded clone.

d_call	v_call	j_call	clone_size	cdr3_nt	cdr3_aa
-	TRBV7-8	TRBJ2-2	-	TGTGCCAGCAGCATGAGAACAGGTCGCCGGGAGCTGTTTTTT	CASSMRTGRRELFF
-	TRBV9	TRBJ2-7	many	TGTGCCAGCAGCATATCGCGATCATCCTACGAGCAGTACTTC	CASSISRSSYEQYF
-	TRBV12-3/TRBV12-4	TRBJ1-2	many	TGTGCCAGCAGTCCCCCGGGACGGATCTATGGCTACACCTTC	CASSPPGRIYGYTF
-	TRBV10-3	TRBJ2-7	-	TGTGCCATCAGCAGCGGGCAGAACTTC	CAISSGQNF
TRBD1	TRBV10-2	TRBJ2-2	few	TGCGCCAGCAGTGACGTAAGGACAGGGAGCGCCGGGGAGCTGTTTTTT	CASSDVRTGSAGELFF
TRBD2	TRBV20-1	TRBJ2-5	few	TGCAGTGCTCGGACTAGCGGGGGGGAGACCCAGTACTTC	CSARTSGGETQYF
-	TRBV7-3	TRBJ1-1	many	TGTGCCAGCAGCTCACAGGGTTCGAACACTGAAGCTTTCTTT	CASSSQGSNTEAFF
TRBD1	TRBV12-3/TRBV12-4	TRBJ1-5	-	TGTGCCAGCAGTCCCCAGGGGGCGCACGGCAATCAGCCCCAGCATTTT	CASSPQGAHGNQPQHF
-	TRBV10-3	TRBJ1-3	-	TGTGCCATCAGTGAGTCCGGGACCCTGGGAAACACCATATATTTT	CAISESGTLGNTIYF
TRBD1	TRBV29-1	TRBJ1-2	-	TGCAGCGTTGAGCAGGGGGCAGGCTACACCTTC	CSVEQGAGYTF
-	TRBV10-3	TRBJ1-6	-	TGTGCCATCAGTGAGAGGGGAGCTGAGTCACCCCTCCACTTT	CAISERGAESPLHF
-	TRBV29-1	TRBJ1-3	many	TGCAGCGTTGAGACGCGGGGCACCATATATTTT	CSVETRGTIYF
TRBD1	TRBV12-5	TRBJ2-5	-	TGTGCTAGTGGGCCGACAGGGGTCGAGACCCAGTACTTC	CASGPTGVETQYF
TRBD1	TRBV20-1	TRBJ2-6	-	TGCAGTGCTGAACCCGCTGACAGGGGGACTGGGGCCAACGTCCTGACTTTC	CSAEPADRGTGANVLTF
-	TRBV7-2	TRBJ2-7	few	TGTGCCAGCAGCTTCGACAGAATGAATACGGGCGAGCAGTACTTC	CASSFDRMNTGEQYF
TRBD1	TRBV15	TRBJ1-2	many	TGTGCCACCAGCAGGGACGGACAGGAGGGTGGCTACACCTTC	CATSRDGQEGGYTF
-	TRBV29-1	TRBJ1-4	many	TGCAGCGTTGATGCAGGGACTAATGAAAAACTGTTTTTT	CSVDAGTNEKLFF
-	TRBV2	TRBJ1-1	many	TGTGCCAGCAGTGCTCGGGTTGAAGCTTTCTTT	CASSARVEAFF
-	TRBV29-1	TRBJ2-5	few	TGCAGCCAGAACGGGGTCGGAGAGACCCAGTACTTC	CSQNGVGETQYF
-	TRBV7-9	TRBJ1-1	-	TGTGCCAGCAGCTTAGCGTGGCAGGGCCTTGAAGCTTTCTTT	CASSLAWQGLEAFF
-	TRBV11-2	TRBJ1-4	-	TGTGCCAGCAGAGCTCTCGCAACTAATGAAAAACTGTTTTTT	CASRALATNEKLFF
-	TRBV27	TRBJ1-5	-	TGTGCCAGCAAATACCTCGATGGCAATCAGCCCCAGCATTTT	CASKYLDGNQPQHF
-	TRBV7-9	TRBJ2-5	-	TGTGCCAGCAGCTTCGAGGGGCCTGAGACCCAGTACTTC	CASSFEGPETQYF
TRBD1	TRBV7-9	TRBJ1-4	many	TGTGCCAGCAGCGGGGACAGGGGGCATGAAAAACTGTTTTTT	CASSGDRGHEKLFF
TRBD2	TRBV5-1	TRBJ2-7	-	TGCGCCAGCAGCCCGAGACCGGGACTAGAAATCGGCCACGAGCAGTACTTC	CASSPRPGLEIGHEQYF
-	TRBV7-9	TRBJ2-7	many	TGTGCCAGCAGCTTGGCGGGTGGAGGGGAGCAGTACTTC	CASSLAGGGEQYF
-	TRBV14	TRBJ1-1	few	TGTGCCAGCTCCGATGGGAGAACCATGAACACTGAAGCTTTCTTT	CASSDGRTMNTEAFF
-	TRBV7-2	TRBJ2-5	few	TGTGCCAGCAGCGCGCTGCGGCTGCAAGAGACCCAGTACTTC	CASSALRLQETQYF
-	TRBV10-3	TRBJ2-5	-	TGTGCCATCAGCCTTGGAGGGACCCAGTACTTC	CAISLGGTQYF
-	TRBV12-3/TRBV12-4	TRBJ1-1	-	TGTGCCAGCAGTGAAATGCCGGGACTGACGAACACTGAAGCTTTCTTT	CASSEMPGLTNTEAFF
-	TRBV7-3	TRBJ1-1	many	TGTGCCAGCAGCCGACTGGGACATCCGGCTTTCTTT	CASSRLGHPAFF
-	TRBV5-1	TRBJ1-1	-	TGCGCCAGCAGCCGCTCATCGGACGGTGAAGCTTTCTTT	CASSRSSDGEAFF
TRBD2	TRBV15	TRBJ2-7	-	TGTGCCGCCAGCAAAGGGACTAGCTCGGGGGACGAGCAGTACTTC	CAASKGTSSGDEQYF
TRBD1	TRBV7-9	TRBJ2-7	-	TGTGCCAGCAGCTGGGACACAGGGGGAGACTACGAGCAGTACTTC	CASSWDTGGDYEQYF
-	TRBV10-3	TRBJ2-3	-	TGTGCCAGCAGTTACGGACAAGAAGACACAGATACGCAGTATTTT	CASSYGQEDTDTQYF
-	TRBV7-8	TRBJ2-7	many	TGTGCCAGCAGCTTAAACACAGGGCACCAGTACTTC	CASSLNTGHQYF
-	TRBV6-5	TRBJ2-5	-	TGTGCCAGCAGAAGGGTGGCTGCCCCTCAAGAGACCCAGTACTTC	CASRRVAAPQETQYF
-	TRBV7-2	TRBJ1-4	once	TGTGCCAGCAGCTTAGAGGGTGGGCCTAATGAAAAACTGTTTTTT	CASSLEGGPNEKLFF
-	TRBV20-1	TRBJ1-1	few	TGCAGTGCTTTGGGCCCGACCAAGGGAGGTAACACTGAAGCTTTCTTT	CSALGPTKGGNTEAFF
TRBD1	TRBV10-3	TRBJ1-6	many	TGTGCCATCAGTGAGGCTGGACAGGCCCGTAATTCACCCCTCCACTTT	CAISEAGQARNSPLHF
-	TRBV6-5	TRBJ1-4	once	TGTGCCAGCAGTTACACGGGGGCAACTAATGAAAAACTGTTTTTT	CASSYTGATNEKLFF